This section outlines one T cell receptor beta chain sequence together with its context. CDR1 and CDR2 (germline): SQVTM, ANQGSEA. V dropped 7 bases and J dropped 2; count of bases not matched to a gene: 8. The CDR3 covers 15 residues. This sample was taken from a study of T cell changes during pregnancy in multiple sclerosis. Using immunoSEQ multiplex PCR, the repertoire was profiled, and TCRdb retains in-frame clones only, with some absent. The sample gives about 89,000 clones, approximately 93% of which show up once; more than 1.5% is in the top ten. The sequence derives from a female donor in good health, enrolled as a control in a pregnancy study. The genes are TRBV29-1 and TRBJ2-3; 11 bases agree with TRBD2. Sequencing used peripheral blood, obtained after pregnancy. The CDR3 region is CSALLAGDLTDTQYF. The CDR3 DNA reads TGCAGCGCCCTACTAGCGGGAGACCTCACAGATACGCAGTATTTT.